This T cell receptor (beta chain) was recorded in a study of OX40 agonist ivuxolimab in advanced cancers. Overall study context: Of mixed ages from roughly 23 to 80 and averaging 60 years, the group was around 78% male. The eligibility criteria allowed prior anti-PD-1, anti-PD-L1 or anti-CTLA-4 therapy, and around 38% had some. Three patients responded partially, comprising one with hepatocellular carcinoma and two with cutaneous melanoma.

Repertoires were generated with immunoSEQ multiplex PCR, while TCRdb's copy carries only in-frame clones and drops some. Here the sample spans 57,000 or so clones, around 83% being singletons. This CDR3 has 13 residues. V lost 11 bases to trimming and J lost 4 bases; unmatched junction nucleotides: 7. The germline CDR1 and CDR2 sequences are SEHNR and FQNEAQ (reference sequence). This clone was counted a few times. The rearrangement uses TRBV7-9 and TRBJ2-2; 7 bases are shared with TRBD2. The TCR comes from an adult with an advanced solid tumor such as melanoma, head and neck, liver or kidney cancer. The source material was CD4+ or CD8+ T cells sorted from blood, sampled in a trial of the OX40 agonist ivuxolimab. The CDR3 sequence: CAPGGRATGELFF. The CDR3, as DNA: TGTGCCCCCGGCGGGAGAGCCACCGGGGAGCTGTTTTTT.